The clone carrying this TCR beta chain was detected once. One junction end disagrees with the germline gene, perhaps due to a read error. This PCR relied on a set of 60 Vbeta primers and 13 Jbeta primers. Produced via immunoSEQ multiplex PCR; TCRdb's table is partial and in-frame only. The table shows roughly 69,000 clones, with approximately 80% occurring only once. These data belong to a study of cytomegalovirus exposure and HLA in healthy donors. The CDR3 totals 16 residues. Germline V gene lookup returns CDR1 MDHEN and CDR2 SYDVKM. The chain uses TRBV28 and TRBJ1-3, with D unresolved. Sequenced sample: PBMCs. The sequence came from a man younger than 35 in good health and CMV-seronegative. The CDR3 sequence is CAGSPPIGVSGNTIYF. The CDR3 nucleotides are TGTGCCGGCAGTCCCCCGATCGGAGTCTCTGGAAACACCATATATTTT. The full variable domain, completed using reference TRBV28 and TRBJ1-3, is DVKVTQSSRYLVKRTGEKVFLECVQDMDHENMFWYRQDPGLGLRLIYFSYDVKMKEKGDIPEGYSVSREKKERFSLILESASTNQTSMYLCAGSPPIGVSGNTIYFGEGSWLTVV.